The 13 T cell receptor beta chains in this list originate from one sample, sequenced in a study of blood T cell repertoires in COVID-19. Some clones are missing from TCRdb's copy, which holds only in-frame ones; the method was immunoSEQ multiplex PCR. The data contain over 45,000 clones, roughly four fifths of them seen just once; the ten biggest clones take up 7.3%. The specimen sequenced was peripheral blood. These TCRs come from a man aged 35 to 55 with acute or convalescent COVID-19.

The J gene is TRBJ1-5, the V gene TRBV30; D is perhaps TRBD1 (6 bases). Per the germline V gene, CDR1 is GTSNPN and CDR2 is SVGIG (reference sequence). This CDR3 comprises 14 residues. The V end was cut by 2 bases, the J end by 2 bases, with 10 bases between. The CDR3 is CAWSPGAGNQPQHF. DNA for the CDR3: TGTGCCTGGAGTCCAGGGGCCGGCAATCAGCCCCAGCATTTT.

This clone was counted between two and nine times. The chain links TRBV7-6 to TRBJ2-2, with 12 bases identical to TRBD2. Germline trimming cut 1 base from V and 7 bases from J; bases unmatched to any gene: 1. Germline-derived CDR1 and CDR2 are SGHVS and FNYEAQ. The CDR3 has 15 residues. Here the CDR3 DNA reads TGTGCCAGCAGCTTAGGACTAGCGGGGGTCGGGGAGCTGTTTTTT. It translates to CASSLGLAGVGELFF.

The rearrangement joins TRBV5-1 to TRBJ2-7, with TRBD1 matching over 10 bases. Germline values: CDR1 SGHRS, CDR2 YFSETQ. This CDR3 contains 15 residues. After removal of 4 bases from V and 3 bases from J, the junction contained 7 bases not matched to a gene. The CDR3 region is CASSKGQGSSYEQYF. The DNA for the CDR3 is TGCGCCAGCAGCAAGGGACAGGGGAGTAGCTACGAGCAGTACTTC.

V and J are TRBV2 and TRBJ2-4, with D tentatively TRBD1 (6 bases). Between the trimmed V and J ends, which lost 7 bases and 0 bases, there was a span of 13 bases. This CDR3 has 15 amino acids. In germline, CDR1 is SNHLY, CDR2 FYNNEI. CDR3 DNA sequence: TGTGCCAGCACCGAGACAGGACTAGCCAAAAACATTCAGTACTTC. It is translated as CASTETGLAKNIQYF. The full variable domain, completed using reference TRBV2 and TRBJ2-4, is EPEVTQTPSHQVTQMGQEVILRCVPISNHLYFYWYRQILGQKVEFLVSFYNNEISEKSEIFDDQFSVERPDGSNFTLKIRSTKLEDSAMYFCASTETGLAKNIQYFGAGTRLSVL.

The chain combines TRBV9 with TRBJ1-1; no clear D. Germline V gene sequence: CDR1 SGDLS, CDR2 YYNGEE. The CDR3 sequence is 13 residues long. The V end lost 1 base, the J end lost 0 bases, and 4 bases lay between the germline ends. The CDR3 spells CASSVKLNTEAFF. The DNA of the CDR3 is TGTGCCAGCAGCGTAAAGCTGAACACTGAAGCTTTCTTT.

The chain is built from TRBV30 and TRBJ1-2, with D maybe TRBD1 (5 bases). The length of the CDR3 is 11 residues. Deletions cut 2 bases from V and 14 bases from J, with 15 bases between. Germline V lookup: CDR1 GTSNPN, CDR2 SVGIG (reference sequence). This CDR3 reads CAWSNFRAETF. The CDR3 DNA sequence: TGTGCCTGGAGTAATTTCAGGGCGGAGACCTTC.

This clone was counted a single time. The chain carries TRBV3-1 (or the pseudogene TRBV3-2) and TRBJ2-4, with D maybe TRBD1 (6 bases). Trimming pared 4 bases from V and 8 bases from J, leaving 15 bases between. This CDR3 comprises 14 residues. Germline-derived CDR1 and CDR2 are LGHDT and YNNKEL (reference sequence). The CDR3 DNA follows: TGTGCCAGCAGCCGGGGGCCCCAGAGGGACATTCAGTACTTC. This sequence encodes CASSRGPQRDIQYF.

V usage is TRBV19 and J usage is TRBJ1-2, with D possibly being TRBD1 (5 bases). The germline gives CDR1 LNHDA, CDR2 SQIVND (reference sequence). The CDR3 is made up of 14 amino acids. Trimming stripped 1 base from V and 8 bases from J, with 14 bases between. The CDR3: CASSIVQGSRGYTF. CDR3 DNA sequence: TGTGCCAGTAGTATAGTCCAGGGATCGAGGGGCTACACCTTC.

This clone has a handful of counts. This CDR3 is CASSEYPQGFYGYTF. DNA of the CDR3: TGTGCCAGCAGTGAATACCCGCAGGGTTTTTATGGCTACACCTTC. This rearrangement joins TRBV2 to TRBJ1-2; D perhaps matches TRBD1 (5 bases). This CDR3 has 15 amino acids. CDR1 is SNHLY, CDR2 FYNNEI, per germline. Trimming removed 2 bases from V and 5 bases from J, with 15 bases in between.

The gene calls are TRBV4-1 and TRBJ2-1, with 13 bases aligning to TRBD2. In germline, CDR1 is MGHRA, CDR2 YSYEKL. V was clipped by 3 bases and J by 0 bases; unmatched bases: 11. The CDR3 is 20 amino acids. The CDR3 bases are TGCGCCAGCAGCCACCTAGGACTAGCGGGGGCCAAGAGCTCCTACAATGAGCAGTTCTTC. Translated, it gives CASSHLGLAGAKSSYNEQFF.

The table lists this clone with a count of one. This chain links TRBV9 with TRBJ2-2; maybe TRBD1 (5 bases). Trimming removed 0 bases from V and 1 base from J, with 7 bases in between. CDR3 length equals 15 residues. Germline V gene data show CDR1 as SGDLS and CDR2 as YYNGEE. CDR3 amino acids: CASSVVGVNTGELFF. In DNA form, the CDR3 reads TGTGCCAGCAGCGTAGTAGGGGTGAACACCGGGGAGCTGTTTTTT. Full variable domain (remainder filled in from reference TRBV9 and TRBJ2-2): DSGVTQTPKHLITATGQRVTLRCSPRSGDLSVYWYQQSLDQGLQFLIQYYNGEERAKGNILERFSAQQFPDLHSELNLSSLELGDSALYFCASSVVGVNTGELFFGEGSRLTVL.

This chain connects TRBV19 to TRBJ1-1, with unresolved D. The CDR3 consists of 13 residues. V lost 7 bases, J lost 4 bases, and 13 bases lay in between. In germline, CDR1 is LNHDA, CDR2 SQIVND (reference sequence). The CDR3 sequence is CASTNPRVTEAFF. For the CDR3, the DNA is TGTGCCAGTACCAATCCACGGGTCACTGAAGCTTTCTTT.

The genes are TRBV11-2 and TRBJ1-2; D is unclear. Germline V CDR1 and CDR2: SGHAT, FQNNGV. The CDR3 contains 15 residues. Trimming pared 5 bases from V and 8 bases from J, leaving 21 bases between. The CDR3 coding sequence is TGTGCCAGCAGCGGAATCAGGATCTCAATAGGCGGCTACACCTTC. Its translation: CASSGIRISIGGYTF. The full variable domain, its missing parts supplied by reference TRBV11-2 and TRBJ1-2, is EAGVAQSPRYKIIEKRQSVAFWCNPISGHATLYWYQQILGQGPKLLIQFQNNGVVDDSQLPKDRFSAERLKGVDSTLKIQPAKLEDSAVYLCASSGIRISIGGYTFGSGTRLTVV.